One sample yielded the 25 T cell receptor beta chains listed below, sequenced in a study of cytomegalovirus exposure and HLA in healthy donors. Some clones are missing from TCRdb's copy, which holds only in-frame ones; the method was immunoSEQ multiplex PCR. The table records about 160,000 clones, approximately 88% of them present only once. The sample taken for sequencing was PBMCs. The receptor source for this set is a man in his thirties or forties in good health and CMV-seropositive.

This chain uses TRBV4-1 with TRBJ2-7; D is ambiguous. Between the trimmed V and J ends, which lost 0 bases and 0 bases, there was a span of 12 bases. CDR1 is MGHRA, CDR2 YSYEKL, per germline. This CDR3 comprises 16 residues. The CDR3 DNA follows: TGCGCCAGCAGCCAAGATAGAAACCTCCGCTCCTACGAGCAGTACTTC. It specifies CASSQDRNLRSYEQYF.

Written as DNA, the CDR3 is TGTGCCAGCAGCCCCACCAGCGGGGGAAGCTACAATGAGCAGTTCTTC. Encoded protein: CASSPTSGGSYNEQFF. This chain uses TRBV7-3 with TRBJ2-1, with 8 bases matching TRBD2. From germline, CDR1 is SGHTA and CDR2 FQGTGA. V shed 5 bases, J shed 3 bases, and the junction held 9 bases outside the gene matches. This CDR3 has 16 residues.

V is TRBV15 and J is TRBJ2-4; TRBD2 agrees at 7 bases. The CDR3 has 15 amino acids. The germline gives CDR1 LNHNV, CDR2 YYDKDF (reference sequence). Unmatched junction bases numbered 2, after V lost 3 bases and J lost 0 bases. The CDR3 DNA reads TGTGCCACCAGCAGCGGGGGGTTAGCCAAAAACATTCAGTACTTC. Translating gives CATSSGGLAKNIQYF.

CDR3 sequence (DNA): TGTGCCAGCAGCTTGGCCACGGACGAGCAGTACTTC. It specifies CASSLATDEQYF. J is TRBJ2-7 and V is TRBV5-8, with no clear D. The CDR3 extends over 12 amino acids. V dropped 0 bases and J dropped 5 bases, with 6 bases sitting between them. Per the germline V gene, CDR1 is SGHTS and CDR2 is YDEGEE.

This clone was counted between two and nine times. The chain couples TRBV29-1 to TRBJ1-2; D possibly corresponds to TRBD1 (6 bases). The V and J ends lost 4 bases and 3 bases respectively, with 15 bases between them. The CDR3 has 14 residues. Germline-derived CDR1 and CDR2 are SQVTM and ANQGSEA. The CDR3 loop reads CSVALPGVDYGYTF. CDR3 sequence (DNA): TGCAGCGTTGCTCTCCCAGGGGTCGACTATGGCTACACCTTC.

The rearrangement joins TRBV18 to TRBJ1-5; D not certain. There are 12 residues in the CDR3. CDR1 is KGHSH and CDR2 is LQKENI in the germline V gene. Between the trimmed V and J ends, which lost 6 bases and 1 base, there was a span of 4 bases. CDR3: CASSESNQPQHF. Here the CDR3 DNA reads TGTGCCAGCTCGGAGAGCAATCAGCCCCAGCATTTT.

V gene TRBV7-3 combines with J gene TRBJ1-2; D is perhaps TRBD1 (6 bases). CDR3 length: 14 amino acids. Germline V gives CDR1 SGHTA, CDR2 FQGTGA. V lost 5 bases, J lost 4 bases, and 14 bases lay in between. The CDR3: CASSQAGAAYGYTF. The CDR3 DNA reads as TGTGCCAGCAGCCAAGCAGGGGCAGCCTATGGCTACACCTTC.

This chain joins TRBV11-2 and TRBJ1-3; D not resolved. The V and J ends lost 1 base and 0 bases respectively, with 10 bases between them. From germline, CDR1 is SGHAT and CDR2 FQNNGV. This CDR3 is built from 16 residues. The CDR3 DNA reads as TGTGCCAGCAGCTTAGCCAGACAAAGCTCTGGAAACACCATATATTTT. Its translation: CASSLARQSSGNTIYF.

The V gene is TRBV29-1, the J gene TRBJ2-7, with 9 bases identical to TRBD1. The CDR3 spans 13 residues. CDR1 is SQVTM, CDR2 ANQGSEA, per germline. J gave up 3 bases and V 6 bases, and 6 bases lay outside the gene matches. DNA of the CDR3: TGCAGCGTCCGAGGACAGGGGAACTACGAGCAGTACTTC. Its protein is CSVRGQGNYEQYF.

The chain is built from TRBV6-5 and TRBJ2-1; D is perhaps TRBD2 (7 bases). V gave up 6 bases and J gave up 9 bases, with 18 bases separating them. The CDR3 totals 14 residues. In germline, CDR1 is MNHEY, CDR2 SVGAGI. CDR3 DNA sequence: TGTGCCAGCAGAAGGGGGGGGTTTTTATTTGAGCAGTTCTTC. Translated, it gives CASRRGGFLFEQFF.

The J gene is TRBJ2-3, the V gene TRBV6-1, with 9 bases matching TRBD1. After removal of 3 bases from V and 5 bases from J, the junction contained 6 bases not matched to a gene. Germline loops: CDR1 MNHNS, CDR2 SASEGT. CDR3 length: 15 amino acids. CDR3 DNA: TGTGCCAGCAGTGACCGGGACAGGGATGTAGATACGCAGTATTTT. Translated, it gives CASSDRDRDVDTQYF.

The rearrangement joins TRBV5-8 to TRBJ1-2; 8 bases map to TRBD1. The V gene end was trimmed by 4 bases and the J gene end by 2 bases; junction bases not matched to a gene: 4. Germline-derived CDR1 and CDR2 are SGHTS and YDEGEE. The CDR3 extends over 14 amino acids. This CDR3 reads CASSRDRINYGYTF. The CDR3 DNA sequence: TGTGCCAGCAGCCGGGACAGGATAAACTATGGCTACACCTTC. The full variable domain, in which reference TRBV5-8 and TRBJ1-2 provide the parts outside the CDR3, is EAGVTQSPTHLIKTRGQQATLRCSPISGHTSVYWYQQALGLGLQFLLWYDEGEERNRGNFPPRFSGRQFPNYSSELNVNALELEDSALYLCASSRDRINYGYTFGSGTRLTVV.

This chain links TRBV28 with TRBJ1-2, with D maybe TRBD1 (6 bases). The germline V and J ends were trimmed by 5 bases and 8 bases, with 21 bases remaining between them. From germline, CDR1 is MDHEN and CDR2 SYDVKM. The length of the CDR3 is 15 residues. CDR3 in DNA: TGTGCCAGCAGTCTCACCGGGGGGCCGACGGGAGGCTACACCTTC. Its protein product is CASSLTGGPTGGYTF.

This clone occurred once. The chain carries TRBV7-6 and TRBJ2-1; 9 bases map to TRBD2. V gave up 5 bases and J gave up 0 bases; unmatched junction bases: 11. The CDR3 length is 18 residues. CDR1 is SGHVS and CDR2 is FNYEAQ in the germline V gene. As DNA, the CDR3 is TGTGCCAGCAGCCTCGTGACTAGCGGACGGAGCTCCTACAATGAGCAGTTCTTC. Protein: CASSLVTSGRSSYNEQFF.

The V gene is TRBV30, the J gene TRBJ1-3; D possibly corresponds to TRBD1 (6 bases). Germline V lookup: CDR1 GTSNPN, CDR2 SVGIG (reference sequence). The V end was cut by 1 base, the J end by 2 bases, with 12 bases between. The CDR3 length is 15 residues. CDR3: CAWSEWTEAGNTIYF. In DNA, the CDR3 is TGTGCCTGGAGTGAGTGGACAGAGGCTGGAAACACCATATATTTT.

This rearrangement joins TRBV5-1 to TRBJ2-7; D uncertain. The length of the CDR3 is 13 residues. The V and J ends lost 2 bases and 5 bases respectively, with 11 bases between them. Germline CDR1 and CDR2: SGHRS and YFSETQ. CDR3: CASSFGGFDEQYF. The CDR3 bases are TGCGCCAGCAGCTTTGGCGGCTTTGACGAGCAGTACTTC.

V and J are TRBV28 and TRBJ1-6; D call uncertain. V was shortened by 3 bases and J by 8 bases, with 11 bases between the two germline ends. The CDR3 covers 14 residues. CDR1 is MDHEN, CDR2 SYDVKM, per germline. CDR3 sequence reads: CASSLELVDSPLHF. The CDR3 nucleotides are TGTGCCAGCAGTTTGGAGCTAGTGGATTCACCCCTCCACTTT.

V and J are TRBV27 and TRBJ2-7, with 7 bases fitting TRBD2. CDR3 size: 15 residues. Trimming took 5 bases from V and 8 from J; bases not matched to a gene: 15. The V gene's germline CDR1 is MNHEY and CDR2 SMNVEV (reference sequence). The CDR3 is CASSPSRLAVVQQYF. CDR3 bases: TGTGCCAGCAGTCCTTCGAGACTAGCCGTAGTTCAGCAGTACTTC.

The chain combines TRBV5-4 with TRBJ2-4; a weak D match, TRBD1 (6 bases). The CDR3 runs to 14 residues. Trimming stripped 4 bases from V and 3 bases from J, with 11 bases between. The germline V gene encodes CDR1 SGHNT and CDR2 YYREEE (reference sequence). The CDR3 spells CASSVKGVKNIQYF. The CDR3 nucleotides read TGTGCCAGCAGCGTCAAGGGGGTCAAAAACATTCAGTACTTC.

The chain uses TRBV19 and TRBJ1-2, with TRBD1 matching over 9 bases. Germline CDR1 is LNHDA and CDR2 is SQIVND (reference sequence). V lost 5 bases and J lost 2; bases outside the gene matches: 9. The CDR3 sequence is 16 residues long. The CDR3 region has the DNA TGTGCCAGTAGTGGACAGGGGTTTTTACACAACTATGGCTACACCTTC. Amino acid sequence: CASSGQGFLHNYGYTF.

V usage is TRBV1 and J usage is TRBJ2-7; TRBD2, the table's D call, lacks a check against the DNA. TRBV1 is designated a pseudogene. This CDR3 region has 15 residues. The CDR3 nucleotides read TGCACCAGCAGCTCGTCCCGTAGCCGGTCCTACGAGCAGTACTTC. The encoded protein is CTSSSSRSRSYEQYF.

The chain employs TRBV7-8 and TRBJ2-4; 7 bases align to TRBD1. The CDR3 contains 16 residues. Germline CDR1 reads SGHVS; CDR2 reads FQNEAQ. The trim removed 5 bases at V and 2 bases at J, leaving 9 bases unmatched. Here the CDR3 reads CASSPGTAKSKNIQYF. For the CDR3, the DNA is TGTGCCAGCAGCCCCGGGACAGCAAAATCCAAAAACATTCAGTACTTC.

The rearrangement joins TRBV9 to TRBJ1-5; D possibly corresponds to TRBD1 (5 bases). Trimming took off 4 bases at V and 2 bases at J, with 13 bases between the two ends. This CDR3 contains 15 residues. Looked up from germline, CDR1 is SGDLS and CDR2 is YYNGEE. CDR3 protein: CASSTGGAGNQPQHF. The CDR3 DNA reads as TGTGCCAGCAGCACCGGGGGAGCTGGCAATCAGCCCCAGCATTTT.

V gene TRBV2 combines with J gene TRBJ1-2, with D unclear. The CDR3 consists of 14 residues. Trimming shortened V by 0 bases and J by 8 bases, and 13 bases separated the two germline ends. Germline V gene data show CDR1 as SNHLY and CDR2 as FYNNEI. The CDR3 loop is CASSEAGEGWGYTF. CDR3 nucleotides: TGTGCCAGCAGTGAAGCCGGAGAAGGATGGGGCTACACCTTC.

The chain has TRBV29-1 and TRBJ1-4; D might be TRBD1 (5 bases). CDR3 size: 13 residues. Trimming removed 7 bases from V and 1 base from J, with 10 bases in between. Germline CDR1 SQVTM, CDR2 ANQGSEA. CDR3 loop: CSAGRGTNEKLFF. The CDR3 DNA reads TGCAGCGCCGGAAGGGGAACTAATGAAAAACTGTTTTTT. Complete variable domain (other parts from reference TRBV29-1 and TRBJ1-4): SAVISQKPSRDICQRGTSLTIQCQVDSQVTMMFWYRQQPGQSLTLIATANQGSEATYESGFVIDKFPISRPNLTFSTLTVSNMSPEDSSIYLCSAGRGTNEKLFFGSGTQLSVL.